Sequencing of this T cell receptor beta chain was carried out in a study of metastatic and nonmetastatic thyroid tumors. Study-wide background: It was across blood and tumor or nodule tissue from malignant and benign thyroid patients that repertoires were compared.

Not a single patient had been given any form of treatment at any point before undergoing thyroid surgery. In the original workflow: What underpinned the distant-metastasis classifier for papillary thyroid cancer was the set of CDR3 differences across clinicopathological groups. MiXCR re-clonotyped the PCR reads for TCRdb. None of the V and J calls come from the authors' own analysis; TCRdb made them. The sample carries about 40,000 clones, about an eighth recorded once. This clone was recorded at least ten times. No antigen is known for it. Study-level points and caveats: Significantly higher TCR beta diversity was reportedly seen in malignant thyroid tumors than benign nodules, in blood and tumor.

Sequenced material: blood. The origin of this receptor is a female donor with papillary thyroid cancer or a benign thyroid nodule (not recorded which). Some clones in this sample may be carry-over from other donors' samples.

The chain's CDR3 is CASSRLAGPYNEQFF. The CDR3 DNA reads TGTGCCAGCAGTCGCCTAGCAGGCCCCTACAATGAGCAGTTCTTC. The rearrangement uses TRBV6-2 or TRBV6-3 and TRBJ2-1; tentative D call: TRBD2 (5 bases). This CDR3 has 15 amino acids. The V end was cut by 5 bases, the J end by 2 bases, with 13 bases between. The germline gives CDR1 MNHEY, CDR2 SVGEGT.